These T cell receptor beta chains were read from a single sample in a study of neurological immune-mediated disorders. TCRdb re-called the 5' RACE reads with MiXCR, one entry per CDR3 protein. The repertoire holds about 35,000 distinct CDR3 sequences, with 3.5% to 4% as singletons. The specimen was PBMCs. The source is a man younger than 40 with multiple sclerosis. Both conserved end residues are part of each CDR3. Fields, in order: J gene, clone size, D gene, V gene, CDR3 protein, CDR3 DNA. D genes are given only for firm matches. For some rows the clone size is stated as once, few or many, or as a class when expanded; others skip it.

TRBJ1-2	many	-	TRBV20-1	CSARDRKGYSFGYTF	TGCAGTGCTAGAGATAGGAAAGGCTACTCGTTTGGCTACACCTTC
TRBJ1-5	many	-	TRBV12-3/TRBV12-4	CASSLGDTGLDQPQHF	TGTGCCAGCAGTTTAGGGGACACCGGGTTAGATCAGCCCCAGCATTTT
TRBJ1-3	many	-	TRBV29-1	CSARRGSGNTIYF	TGCAGCGCCCGGAGGGGTTCTGGAAACACCATATATTTT
TRBJ2-7	-	-	TRBV21-1	CSSEKGAGLAGGQSYEQYF	TGTTCCAGCGAAAAAGGAGCGGGGCTAGCGGGGGGTCAATCCTACGAGCAGTACTTC
TRBJ1-1	many	-	TRBV7-9	CASTLDTEAFF	TGTGCCAGCACCCTAGACACTGAAGCTTTCTTT
TRBJ2-7	many	-	TRBV20-1	CSAALGTPTYEQYF	TGCAGTGCTGCCCTCGGGACACCGACCTACGAGCAGTACTTC
TRBJ2-2	many	TRBD1	TRBV3-1	CASSPGGLGTGELFF	TGTGCCAGCAGCCCAGGGGGTTTGGGCACCGGGGAGCTGTTTTTT
TRBJ1-6	-	TRBD1	TRBV20-1	CSAGTGVASPLHF	TGCAGTGCTGGTACAGGGGTGGCTTCACCCCTCCACTTT
TRBJ2-7	few	TRBD1	TRBV18	CASSLLGQGRGYEQYF	TGTGCCAGCTCACTATTGGGACAGGGGAGAGGTTACGAGCAGTACTTC
TRBJ1-2	-	TRBD1	TRBV9	CASSSQPGQQYGYTF	TGTGCCAGCAGCTCCCAACCGGGACAGCAATATGGCTACACCTTC
TRBJ2-3	many	TRBD2	TRBV5-1	CASSYSGTSRDRTQYF	TGCGCCAGCAGTTATTCCGGGACTAGTAGGGATCGTACGCAGTATTTT
TRBJ2-1	many	-	TRBV15	CATSREGQGPWYEQFF	TGTGCCACCAGCAGAGAGGGCCAGGGGCCTTGGTATGAGCAGTTCTTC
TRBJ2-5	many	TRBD2	TRBV5-1	CASSLAASGHQETQYF	TGCGCCAGCAGCTTGGCGGCTAGCGGGCACCAAGAGACCCAGTACTTC
TRBJ1-2	many	-	TRBV9	CASSVATSFGGKDGYTF	TGTGCCAGCAGCGTAGCTACATCGTTCGGGGGGAAAGATGGCTACACCTTC
TRBJ2-7	many	TRBD1	TRBV20-1	CSARGGTGGIPYEQYF	TGCAGTGCTAGAGGAGGGACAGGGGGCATCCCTTACGAGCAGTACTTC
TRBJ2-5	many	TRBD2	TRBV9	CASSESVAGGRETQYF	TGTGCCAGCAGCGAGTCTGTAGCGGGGGGGCGGGAGACCCAGTACTTC
TRBJ1-2	many	TRBD1	TRBV20-1	CSADRGYYGYTF	TGCAGTGCGGACAGGGGTTACTATGGCTACACCTTC
TRBJ1-3	few	-	TRBV12-3/TRBV12-4	CASSRRKSGNTIYF	TGTGCCAGCAGTCGACGGAAATCTGGAAACACCATATATTTT
TRBJ1-5	-	-	TRBV15	CATSRARVESPQNF	TGTGCCACCAGCAGAGCCAGGGTGGAGAGTCCCCAGAATTTT
TRBJ1-5	many	TRBD1	TRBV20-1	CSASGLDRVTQPQNF	TGCAGTGCTAGTGGGTTGGACAGGGTGACCCAGCCCCAGAATTTT
TRBJ1-1	-	TRBD1	TRBV7-8	CASSGQTGDTEAFF	TGTGCCAGCAGCGGGCAGACAGGGGACACTGAAGCTTTCTTT
TRBJ1-5	few	-	TRBV20-1	CSARDQVAPEPQHF	TGCAGTGCTAGAGATCAGGTAGCCCCTGAGCCCCAGCATTTT
TRBJ1-2	few	TRBD1	TRBV14	CASSRDRVYGYTF	TGTGCCAGCAGCCGGGACAGGGTCTATGGCTACACCTTC
TRBJ1-2	many	-	TRBV24-1	CATSDLSLNYGYTF	TGTGCCACCAGTGATTTGAGTTTAAACTATGGCTACACCTTC
TRBJ2-3	many	-	TRBV5-1	CASGRTVQSTDTQYF	TGCGCCAGCGGTAGGACTGTACAGAGCACAGATACGCAGTATTTT
TRBJ2-5	many	-	TRBV20-1	CSASPLRQGQETQYF	TGCAGTGCTAGTCCCTTACGTCAGGGGCAAGAGACCCAGTACTTC
TRBJ1-5	many	-	TRBV20-1	CSARDRQGSEYQPQNF	TGCAGTGCTAGAGATCGGCAGGGCAGCGAGTATCAGCCCCAGAATTTT
TRBJ2-6	-	-	TRBV6-2/TRBV6-3	CASSRDTPGANVLTF	TGTGCCAGCAGCCGTGACACCCCTGGGGCCAACGTCCTGACTTTC
TRBJ1-1	many	-	TRBV20-1	CSAPQGGTVNTEAFF	TGCAGTGCCCCCCAAGGTGGGACGGTGAACACTGAAGCTTTCTTT
TRBJ1-2	many	-	TRBV5-1	CASSLEDGGNYTF	TGCGCCAGCAGCTTGGAGGACGGGGGGAACTACACCTTC
TRBJ2-1	many	-	TRBV10-3	CAIMAGLYNEQFF	TGTGCCATCATGGCGGGGCTCTACAATGAGCAGTTCTTC
TRBJ1-1	few	-	TRBV7-2	CASSLVNGNVAEAFF	TGTGCCAGCAGCTTAGTTAATGGGAATGTCGCTGAAGCTTTCTTT
TRBJ2-7	many	-	TRBV4-2	CASSAQVGGYYEQYF	TGTGCCAGCAGCGCACAAGTCGGGGGATATTACGAGCAGTACTTC
TRBJ2-3	many	-	TRBV15	CATGYGYTDTQYF	TGTGCCACCGGGTACGGATACACAGATACGCAGTATTTT
TRBJ1-4	few	-	TRBV7-2	CASSFSEKLFF	TGTGCCAGCAGCTTCAGTGAAAAACTGTTTTTT
TRBJ2-7	-	TRBD1	TRBV7-9	CASSFVGTGPHEQYF	TGTGCCAGCAGCTTTGTCGGGACAGGACCCCACGAGCAGTACTTC
TRBJ2-7	many	-	TRBV12-3/TRBV12-4	CASTMRGAGNEQYF	TGTGCCAGCACCATGAGGGGGGCAGGGAACGAGCAGTACTTC
TRBJ2-1	many	TRBD1	TRBV15	CATSREKGAYEQFF	TGTGCCACCAGCAGAGAGAAGGGGGCCTATGAGCAGTTCTTC
TRBJ1-1	many	TRBD1	TRBV10-3	CAISEGQGGITEAFF	TGTGCCATCAGCGAAGGACAGGGTGGGATCACTGAAGCTTTCTTT
TRBJ1-2	many	-	TRBV20-1	CSARVPGTSGYTF	TGCAGTGCTAGAGTTCCGGGAACGAGTGGCTACACCTTC
TRBJ2-7	many	-	TRBV7-2	CASSRGGQGSLPYEQYF	TGTGCCAGCAGCAGGGGGGGTCAGGGGTCGCTACCCTACGAGCAGTACTTC
TRBJ1-5	-	TRBD1	TRBV20-1	CSAARGLNQPQHF	TGCAGTGCAGCCAGGGGGCTTAATCAGCCCCAGCATTTT
TRBJ1-4	medium-sized	-	TRBV5-1	CASSLGKGTTSTNEKLFF	TGCGCCAGCAGCTTGGGAAAGGGGACAACTTCAACTAATGAAAAACTGTTTTTT
TRBJ2-3	many	TRBD2	TRBV7-3	CASSFQAGNTDTQYF	TGTGCCAGCAGCTTTCAAGCGGGGAACACAGATACGCAGTATTTT
TRBJ2-5	few	-	TRBV20-1	CSARDTLWGETQYF	TGCAGTGCTAGAGATACCCTTTGGGGAGAGACCCAGTACTTC
TRBJ2-3	few	TRBD2	TRBV11-3	CASRPGGLTDTQYF	TGTGCCAGCCGCCCGGGAGGGTTAACAGATACGCAGTATTTT
TRBJ1-1	many	-	TRBV12-3/TRBV12-4	CASSLRGGTEAFF	TGTGCCAGCAGTTTGAGGGGAGGTACTGAAGCTTTCTTT
TRBJ2-4	medium-sized	-	TRBV6-6	CASRPGPQAKNIQYF	TGTGCCAGCCGACCAGGTCCTCAAGCCAAAAACATTCAGTACTTC
TRBJ1-2	many	TRBD1	TRBV20-1	CSARETGSYGYTF	TGCAGTGCTAGAGAGACAGGGAGCTATGGCTACACCTTC